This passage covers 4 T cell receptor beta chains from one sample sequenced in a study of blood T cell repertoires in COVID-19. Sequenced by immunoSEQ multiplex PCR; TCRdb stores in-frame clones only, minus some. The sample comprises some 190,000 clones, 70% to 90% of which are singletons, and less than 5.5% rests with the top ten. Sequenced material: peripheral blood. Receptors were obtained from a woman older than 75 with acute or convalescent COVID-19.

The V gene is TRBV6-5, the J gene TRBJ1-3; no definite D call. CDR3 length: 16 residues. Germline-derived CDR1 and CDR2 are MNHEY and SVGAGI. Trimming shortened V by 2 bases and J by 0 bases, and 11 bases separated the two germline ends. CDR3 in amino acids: CASSYQRSYSGNTIYF. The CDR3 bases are TGTGCCAGCAGTTACCAGCGATCCTACTCTGGAAACACCATATATTTT.

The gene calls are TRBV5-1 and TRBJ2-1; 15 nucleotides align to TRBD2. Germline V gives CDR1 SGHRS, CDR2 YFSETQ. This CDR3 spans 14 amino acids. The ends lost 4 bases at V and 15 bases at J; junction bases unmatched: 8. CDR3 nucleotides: TGCGCCAGCAGCCTTGGGACTAGCGGGAGGCATGGGTTCTTC. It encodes CASSLGTSGRHGFF.

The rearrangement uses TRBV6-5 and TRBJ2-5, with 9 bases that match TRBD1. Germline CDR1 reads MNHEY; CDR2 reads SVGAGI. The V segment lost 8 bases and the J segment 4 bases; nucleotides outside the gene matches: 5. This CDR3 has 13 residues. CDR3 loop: CASQYRGLETQYF. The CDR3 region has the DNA TGTGCCAGCCAATACAGGGGGCTAGAGACCCAGTACTTC.

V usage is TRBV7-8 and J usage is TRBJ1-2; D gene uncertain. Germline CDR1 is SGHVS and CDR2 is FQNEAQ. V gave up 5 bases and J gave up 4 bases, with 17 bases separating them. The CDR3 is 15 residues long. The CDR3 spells CASSPDRSRGYGYTF. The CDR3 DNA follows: TGTGCCAGCAGCCCGGATAGGTCCCGGGGCTATGGCTACACCTTC.